Each of the 24 T cell receptor beta chains below was sequenced from the same sample in a study of blood T cell repertoires in COVID-19. Method: immunoSEQ multiplex PCR; TCRdb's copy keeps in-frame clones and lacks some. Of roughly 100,000 clones listed, 81% were seen once; the top ten hold 8% to 10%. Sequencing used peripheral blood. The origin of the receptors is a woman in her seventies with acute or convalescent COVID-19.

The genes are TRBV27 and TRBJ1-5, with D uncertain. The CDR3 runs to 13 residues. V was clipped by 8 bases and J by 5 bases, with 13 bases between them. Germline V gene lookup returns CDR1 MNHEY and CDR2 SMNVEV (reference sequence). DNA of the CDR3: TGTGCCAGCTGTCCTAACCTGTATCAGCCCCAGCATTTT. Protein: CASCPNLYQPQHF.

The rearrangement links TRBV5-4 to TRBJ1-4; perhaps TRBD1 as D (5 bases). V lost 0 bases to trimming and J lost 4 bases, with 13 bases between them. Germline CDR1 is SGHNT and CDR2 is YYREEE (reference sequence). This CDR3 spans 16 amino acids. CDR3 DNA: TGTGCCAGCAGCTTGGATGGGGGGGGTTTTAATGAAAAACTGTTTTTT. Its protein product is CASSLDGGGFNEKLFF.

CDR3 in DNA: TGTGCCAGTACCCCCTACACTAGCGGAACCTACAATGAGCAGTTCTTC. Protein product: CASTPYTSGTYNEQFF. The V gene is TRBV19, the J gene TRBJ2-1, with 8 positions matching TRBD2. There are 16 residues in the CDR3. Germline CDR1 and CDR2: LNHDA and SQIVND (reference sequence). The J segment lost 2 bases and the V segment lost 7 bases, leaving 10 bases of the junction unmatched.

The sample holds a few counts of this clone. The V and J genes are TRBV27 and TRBJ1-6; D possibly corresponds to TRBD1 (6 bases). Trimming left V 5 bases short and J 9 bases short, with 17 bases between. This CDR3 has 15 residues. Germline lookup yields CDR1 MNHEY and CDR2 SMNVEV (reference sequence). The CDR3 spells CASSAQGGGSSPLHF. In DNA form, the CDR3 reads TGTGCCAGCAGTGCACAGGGAGGGGGAAGTTCACCCCTCCACTTT.

The V gene is TRBV6-5, the J gene TRBJ1-5; TRBD1 matches 7 bases. CDR3 length: 15 residues. Trimming removed 6 bases from V and 4 bases from J; junction bases left unmatched: 9. In germline, CDR1 is MNHEY, CDR2 SVGAGI. CDR3 coding DNA: TGTGCCAGCAGGGATTGGGACAGCGAAAATCAGCCCCAGCATTTT. Residues: CASRDWDSENQPQHF.

This chain joins TRBV19 and TRBJ2-3; 8 bases match TRBD2. The CDR3 totals 16 residues. CDR1 is LNHDA and CDR2 is SQIVND in the germline V gene (reference sequence). V shed 1 base and J 6 bases; nucleotides not matched to a gene: 9. Written as DNA, the CDR3 is TGTGCCAGTAGTATAGTAGGCGGGGGGTTACGCGATACGCAGTATTTT. It encodes CASSIVGGGLRDTQYF.

This clone was observed once. The V gene is TRBV29-1, the J gene TRBJ2-7, with TRBD2 identical over 10 bases. Germline V lookup: CDR1 SQVTM, CDR2 ANQGSEA. This CDR3 contains 16 residues. J gave up 0 bases and V 3 bases, and 8 bases lay outside the gene matches. The CDR3 sequence: CSVDASGRAGSYEQYF. CDR3 DNA: TGCAGCGTTGACGCCAGCGGGAGGGCCGGCTCCTACGAGCAGTACTTC.

V gene TRBV19 combines with J gene TRBJ2-7; 8 nucleotides align to TRBD1. The CDR3 covers 15 residues. V lost 1 base and J lost 5; bases outside the gene matches: 7. The germline CDR1 and CDR2 sequences are LNHDA and SQIVND (reference sequence). The CDR3 sequence: CASSIGQGAFHEQYF. As DNA, the CDR3 is TGTGCCAGTAGTATAGGTCAGGGGGCTTTCCACGAGCAGTACTTC.

This chain uses TRBV30 with TRBJ1-2; D is possibly TRBD1 (5 bases). Germline loops: CDR1 GTSNPN, CDR2 SVGIG (reference sequence). V was clipped by 7 bases and J by 6 bases, with 15 bases between them. The CDR3 is 12 amino acids. CDR3 in amino acids: CASFHGGDGYTF. DNA for the CDR3: TGTGCCTCGTTCCATGGAGGGGATGGCTACACCTTC.

This clone was counted only a few times. The V call is TRBV19, the J call TRBJ1-1, with 7 positions matching TRBD1. This CDR3 comprises 12 residues. CDR1 is LNHDA and CDR2 is SQIVND in the germline V gene (reference sequence). V was pared by 7 bases and J by 8 bases, with 7 bases of the junction left unmatched. DNA of the CDR3: TGTGCCAGTACTCTGGGACAGCGAGAAGCTTTCTTT. Translated, it gives CASTLGQREAFF.

CDR3 residues: CASSFSGVGETQYF. CDR3 nucleotide sequence: TGTGCCAGCAGTTTCTCAGGGGTGGGAGAGACCCAGTACTTC. This chain links TRBV27 with TRBJ2-5; TRBD1 is a possible D gene (6 bases). CDR1 and CDR2 (germline): MNHEY, SMNVEV (reference sequence). Trimming cost V 3 bases and J 4 bases, with 12 bases left between them. The CDR3 sequence is 14 residues long.

The chain joins TRBV27 to TRBJ2-7, with D perhaps TRBD1 (6 bases). Germline V gene sequence: CDR1 MNHEY, CDR2 SMNVEV (reference sequence). This CDR3 spans 15 amino acids. V lost 5 bases to trimming and J lost 5 bases, with 19 bases between them. The CDR3 loop reads CASSRRTVSRDEQYF. For the CDR3, the DNA is TGTGCCAGCAGTCGAAGGACAGTGTCTAGGGACGAGCAGTACTTC.

The chain carries TRBV9 and TRBJ1-2, with TRBD1 as a possible D gene (6 bases). Trimming took 3 bases from V and 3 from J, leaving 15 bases between them. In germline, CDR1 is SGDLS, CDR2 YYNGEE. The CDR3 runs 15 residues. CDR3 region: CASSGLLGADYGYTF. CDR3 bases: TGTGCCAGCAGCGGATTACTGGGGGCGGACTATGGCTACACCTTC. Combining the CDR3 with reference TRBV9 and TRBJ1-2 gives the whole variable domain DSGVTQTPKHLITATGQRVTLRCSPRSGDLSVYWYQQSLDQGLQFLIQYYNGEERAKGNILERFSAQQFPDLHSELNLSSLELGDSALYFCASSGLLGADYGYTFGSGTRLTVV.

The genes are TRBV15 and TRBJ2-1; 16 positions agree with TRBD2. Germline CDR1 LNHNV, CDR2 YYDKDF (reference sequence). V gave up 4 bases and J gave up 9 bases; unmatched junction bases: 12. CDR3 length equals 18 residues. CDR3 bases: TGTGCCACCAGCACACTTCCAGGGACTAGCGGGAGGGCCGGTGAGCAGTTCTTC. Protein product: CATSTLPGTSGRAGEQFF.

This clone was observed at least ten times. V usage is TRBV5-4 and J usage is TRBJ1-1; TRBD1 is a possible D gene (6 bases). The V gene's germline CDR1 is SGHNT and CDR2 YYREEE (reference sequence). The CDR3 is 13 residues long. Trimming took off 0 bases at V and 6 bases at J, with 9 bases between the two ends. CDR3 sequence (DNA): TGTGCCAGCAGCTTGGAACAGGGTTCTGAAGCTTTCTTT. Residues: CASSLEQGSEAFF. The complete variable domain, with remaining parts taken from reference TRBV5-4 and TRBJ1-1, reads ETGVTQSPTHLIKTRGQQVTLRCSSQSGHNTVSWYQQALGQGPQFIFQYYREEENGRGNFPPRFSGLQFPNYSSELNVNALELDDSALYLCASSLEQGSEAFFGQGTRLTVV.

This sequence joins TRBV28 and TRBJ2-7, with D tentatively TRBD2 (6 bases). Trimming pared 6 bases from V and 4 bases from J, leaving 16 bases between. CDR3 size: 14 residues. Germline CDR1 is MDHEN and CDR2 is SYDVKM. The CDR3 bases are TGTGCCAGCAGGGAGACTAGTCCCCCTTACGAGCAGTACTTC. Its translation: CASRETSPPYEQYF.

This clone was picked up a small number of times. This sequence joins TRBV19 and TRBJ2-1, with TRBD2 matching over 8 bases. J gave up 12 bases and V 3 bases, and 16 bases lay outside the gene matches. CDR1 and CDR2 from the germline V gene are LNHDA and SQIVND (reference sequence). CDR3 size: 16 residues. The CDR3 nucleotides read TGTGCCAGTAGTATTTCTGGGCGGGGGGTGCACGGATTGCAGTTCTTC. Its translation is CASSISGRGVHGLQFF.

The chain uses TRBV6-4 and TRBJ1-2; a possible D gene is TRBD1 (5 bases). Trimming cost V 2 bases and J 7 bases, with 8 bases left between them. Germline V CDR1 and CDR2: MRHNA, SNTAGT. The CDR3 has 12 residues. CDR3 loop: CASSDAGGGYTF. The CDR3 DNA reads TGTGCCAGCAGTGACGCGGGGGGTGGCTACACCTTC.

The chain joins TRBV11-2 to TRBJ2-1, with D perhaps matching TRBD2 (6 bases). The V end lost 4 bases, the J end lost 6 bases, and 10 bases lay between the germline ends. CDR1 is SGHAT and CDR2 is FQNNGV in the germline V gene. This CDR3 contains 13 residues. The CDR3 DNA reads as TGTGCCAGCAGCTCCCTAGCGATCAATGAGCAGTTCTTC. Its translation is CASSSLAINEQFF.

This clone is medium-sized by share. This chain links TRBV27 with TRBJ1-5; D is possibly TRBD1 (6 bases). This CDR3 has 16 amino acids. The V gene's germline CDR1 is MNHEY and CDR2 SMNVEV (reference sequence). Trimming stripped 5 bases from V and 3 bases from J, with 17 bases between. CDR3 sequence (DNA): TGTGCCAGCAGTCCGCATAGGACAGAACCCAATCAGCCCCAGCATTTT. Amino acid sequence: CASSPHRTEPNQPQHF.

The genes are TRBV5-4 and TRBJ1-2, with TRBD1 as a possible D gene (6 bases). The CDR3 sequence is 15 residues long. The germline CDR1 and CDR2 sequences are SGHNT and YYREEE (reference sequence). V lost 0 bases, J lost 4 bases, and 13 bases lay in between. The CDR3 loop is CASSLEQKGGYGYTF. The CDR3 region has the DNA TGTGCCAGCAGCTTGGAACAAAAAGGGGGCTATGGCTACACCTTC.

The chain uses TRBV7-2 and TRBJ2-7, with D possibly being TRBD2 (5 bases). Germline CDR1 is SGHTA and CDR2 is FQGNSA. V dropped 1 base and J dropped 0 bases, with 10 bases sitting between them. The CDR3 is 15 residues long. CDR3 loop: CASSLGGLSSYEQYF. CDR3 coding DNA: TGTGCCAGCAGCTTAGGAGGGTTAAGCTCCTACGAGCAGTACTTC.

The rearrangement links TRBV7-9 to TRBJ2-2, with 8 bases aligning to TRBD2. V gave up 6 bases and J gave up 0 bases; unmatched junction bases: 12. This CDR3 comprises 18 residues. The germline V gene has CDR1 SEHNR and CDR2 FQNEAQ (reference sequence). The CDR3 DNA reads TGTGCCAGCAGTCAAAGAACCGGACTAGCTACGAACACCGGGGAGCTGTTTTTT. Its translation is CASSQRTGLATNTGELFF.

The chain carries TRBV5-4 and TRBJ2-3; D not certain. CDR3 size: 13 residues. Germline V gives CDR1 SGHNT, CDR2 YYREEE (reference sequence). Trimming removed 0 bases at V and 4 bases at J, with 6 bases between. CDR3 region: CASSLVEADTQYF. As DNA, the CDR3 is TGTGCCAGCAGCTTGGTTGAGGCAGATACGCAGTATTTT.